This T cell receptor delta chain comes out of a study of human gamma delta and Vdelta1 T cells. TCRdb re-called clones from the PCR reads via CATT. The sample has roughly 6,500 delta-chain clones, roughly 10% seen once. As concerns this clone: A far larger clone differs by one base, so this is likely a read error.

Trimming took 5 bases from V and 0 from J; bases not matched to a gene: 22. The CDR3 spans 21 residues. Germline lookup yields CDR1 TSWWSYY and CDR2 QGS. Sequenced material: naive CD27+ Vdelta1 gamma-delta T cells from blood. V is TRDV1 and J is TRDJ1; 9 positions agree with TRDD3. This TCR was recovered from a human donor in good health. CDR3 nucleotide sequence: TGTGCTCTTGGGCCTAAGGATCTATGTCGGGGGATACTTCGGAACACCGATAAACTCATCTTT. Its protein product is CALGPKDLCRGILRNTDKLIF.